This TCR beta chain was retrieved from a study of blood T cell repertoires in COVID-19. Study details: Sample material is recorded as cDNA or gDNA derived from T cells, B-cell-depleted T cells, or PBMCs.

The CDR3 loop spans 15 amino acids. The germline V gene encodes CDR1 KGHDR and CDR2 SFDVKD. With V trimmed by 0 bases and J by 4 bases, 1 base remained unmatched. Profiled with immunoSEQ multiplex PCR; TCRdb holds only in-frame clones, not every one. Of 250,000 to 300,000 clones listed, 70% to 90% are singletons. The TCR originated in a woman aged 25-40 years with acute or convalescent COVID-19. The chain carries TRBV24-1 and TRBJ2-2, with TRBD2 identical over 7 bases. The sequenced sample consisted of peripheral blood. The CDR3 here is CATSDLGLGTGELFF. The DNA for the CDR3 is TGTGCCACCAGTGATTTGGGACTAGGCACCGGGGAGCTGTTTTTT.